One and the same sample provided the 5 T cell receptor beta chains below, sequenced in a study of CD8 T cells in ankylosing spondylitis (TCRdb year 2017). General study outcomes and caveats: Blood from ankylosing spondylitis patients appeared to be characterized by a TCR beta motif made up of under 10 highly homologous amino acid variants.

No antigen is known for these receptors. Library creation used 5' RACE. The instrument given in TCRdb is Illumina HiSeq 2500. The public reads were quality trimmed at Q25 with fastp and then assembled into clones with MiXCR by TCRdb, keeping productive beta chains. Rows are unified per CDR3 protein, each entry keeping the most common DNA and genes. In all, the sample holds about 500,000 distinct CDR3 sequences, and approximately 5.3% of those were seen once. Around 3.5% of the sample rests with the top ten. Sequences were obtained from blood, either unsorted or a sorted T cell fraction (not recorded which). Source of these receptors: a male donor with ankylosing spondylitis.

The sample holds many counts of this clonotype. The junction and the germline gene differ at one end; a read error may be behind it. The chain employs TRBV7-9 and TRBJ2-7, with 7 bases that match TRBD2. The V gene's germline CDR1 is SEHNR and CDR2 FQNEAQ (reference sequence). This CDR3 has 16 amino acids. The CDR3 DNA sequence: TGTGCCAGCACCTTAGGAGCGGGACGGCTGTTCTACGAGCAGTACTTC. It translates to CASTLGAGRLFYEQYF.

This chain links TRBV7-8 with TRBJ2-7, with TRBD2 matching over 8 bases. Trimming removed 1 base from V and 1 base from J; junction bases left unmatched: 9. The CDR3 extends over 17 amino acids. Germline CDR1 SGHVS, CDR2 FQNEAQ. The CDR3 DNA is TGTGCCAGCAGCTTAGATACGGTGGCTAGCGGGTCCTACGAGCAGTACTTC. Protein: CASSLDTVASGSYEQYF.

This clonotype appeared many times. The V and J genes are TRBV28 and TRBJ1-4; 8 bases are a match to TRBD1. This CDR3 is 14 amino acids long. Per the germline V gene, CDR1 is MDHEN and CDR2 is SYDVKM. After removal of 3 bases from V and 8 bases from J, the junction contained 5 bases not matched to a gene. The CDR3 nucleotides read TGTGCCAGCAGTTTGGGACAGGAGAGCGAAAAACTGTTTTTT. This encodes CASSLGQESEKLFF.

This clonotype was seen repeatedly, ten times or more. The V and J genes are TRBV12-3 or TRBV12-4 and TRBJ2-2, with TRBD1 matching over 8 bases. The V gene end was trimmed by 5 bases and the J gene end by 6 bases; junction bases not matched to a gene: 8. The CDR3 extends over 15 amino acids. The CDR3 sequence: CASSPRTGSAGELFF. The DNA of the CDR3 is TGTGCCAGCAGTCCCCGGACAGGGTCAGCCGGGGAGCTGTTTTTT.

Many counts were recorded for this clonotype. The chain carries TRBV7-9 and TRBJ2-7, with TRBD2 identical over 8 bases. CDR1 is SEHNR, CDR2 FQNEAQ, per germline (reference sequence). V lost 4 bases and J lost 5; bases outside the gene matches: 10. The CDR3 has 15 amino acids. CDR3 loop: CASSWGETSVNEQYF. The CDR3, as DNA: TGTGCCAGCAGCTGGGGGGAGACTAGCGTCAACGAGCAGTACTTC.